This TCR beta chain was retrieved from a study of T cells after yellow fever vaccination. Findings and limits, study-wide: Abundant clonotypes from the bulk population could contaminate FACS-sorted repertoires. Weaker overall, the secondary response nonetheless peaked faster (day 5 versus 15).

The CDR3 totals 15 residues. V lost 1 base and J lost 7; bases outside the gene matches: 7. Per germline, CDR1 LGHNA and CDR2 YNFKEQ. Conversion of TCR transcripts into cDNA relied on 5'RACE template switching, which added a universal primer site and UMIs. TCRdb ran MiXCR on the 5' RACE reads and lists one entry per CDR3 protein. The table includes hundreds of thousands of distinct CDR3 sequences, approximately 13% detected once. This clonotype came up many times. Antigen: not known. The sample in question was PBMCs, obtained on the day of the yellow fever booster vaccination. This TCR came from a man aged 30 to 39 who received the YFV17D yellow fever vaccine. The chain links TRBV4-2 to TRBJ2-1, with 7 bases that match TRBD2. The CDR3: CASSQGHNGGNEQFF. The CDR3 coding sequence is TGTGCCAGCAGCCAAGGCCACAACGGGGGGAATGAGCAGTTCTTC.